Listed here are 32 T cell receptor beta chains from one sample, sequenced in a study of shared clonotypes between healthy human individuals. Repertoires were generated with immunoSEQ multiplex PCR, while TCRdb's copy carries only in-frame clones and drops some. The repertoire holds 450,000 to 500,000 clones, over 75% seen once, with over 9.5% in the top ten. The sequenced material came from PBMCs. The receptors here all came from a woman in her forties in good health. Some clones in this sample may be carry-over from other donors' samples.

Of note for this clone: This CDR3 is also generated by other DNA sequences in the sample. V gene TRBV5-6 combines with J gene TRBJ1-4; D is unclear. The CDR3 has 12 amino acids. Trimming removed 1 base from V and 6 bases from J, with 4 bases in between. Germline CDR1 and CDR2: SGHDT and YYEEEE. Here the CDR3 reads CASSLSDEKLFF. In DNA, the CDR3 is TGTGCCAGCAGCTTGTCGGATGAAAAACTGTTTTTT.

This clone was observed at least ten times. Different DNA sequences within this sample yield the same CDR3. The chain has TRBV11-3 and TRBJ2-3; D gene uncertain. This CDR3 contains 13 residues. From germline, CDR1 is SGHNT and CDR2 YENEEA. Trimming stripped 5 bases from V and 3 bases from J, with 9 bases between. CDR3 sequence reads: CASSPALTDTQYF. CDR3 sequence (DNA): TGTGCCAGCAGCCCCGCCTTAACAGATACGCAGTATTTT.

This chain uses TRBV7-2 with TRBJ2-2, with 7 nucleotides matching TRBD2. The CDR3 has 15 amino acids. Germline trimming cut 3 bases from V and 5 bases from J; bases unmatched to any gene: 6. Germline V lookup: CDR1 SGHTA, CDR2 FQGNSA. CDR3 protein: CASSLVGGRTGELFF. The CDR3 region has the DNA TGTGCCAGCAGCTTGGTCGGCGGGAGAACCGGGGAGCTGTTTTTT.

V is TRBV11-2 and J is TRBJ2-1, with D maybe TRBD2 (5 bases). CDR3 length equals 16 residues. The V end lost 5 bases, the J end lost 2 bases, and 16 bases lay between the germline ends. Germline V gene lookup returns CDR1 SGHAT and CDR2 FQNNGV. The CDR3 protein is CASSPDAGRPYNEQFF. CDR3 coding DNA: TGTGCCAGCAGCCCAGATGCGGGCAGGCCCTACAATGAGCAGTTCTTC.

This clone is a singleton in its sample. J is TRBJ2-2 and V is TRBV7-3, with 7 bases that match TRBD1. J lost 3 bases, V lost 4 bases, and 5 bases had no gene match. CDR3 length: 15 residues. CDR1 and CDR2 (germline): SGHTA, FQGTGA. As DNA, the CDR3 is TGTGCCAGCAGCTCCGGGACAGCGGACACCGGGGAGCTGTTTTTT. Protein: CASSSGTADTGELFF.

V gene TRBV2 combines with J gene TRBJ1-2; D gene unclear. The V gene's germline CDR1 is SNHLY and CDR2 FYNNEI. Trimming shortened V by 3 bases and J by 6 bases, and 8 bases separated the two germline ends. The CDR3 extends over 12 amino acids. The CDR3 reads CASSEGIDGYTF. The CDR3 nucleotides read TGTGCCAGCAGTGAGGGTATCGATGGCTACACCTTC.

The J gene is TRBJ1-5, the V gene TRBV19, with D unclear. Trimming removed 3 bases from V and 6 bases from J, with 9 bases in between. Germline V gene sequence: CDR1 LNHDA, CDR2 SQIVND (reference sequence). The CDR3 has 13 amino acids. The CDR3 reads CASSILRGQPQHF. In nucleotides, the CDR3 is TGTGCCAGTAGTATCTTGAGAGGTCAGCCCCAGCATTTT.

This chain uses TRBV5-1 with TRBJ2-5; perhaps TRBD1 as D (6 bases). The J call may not be correct, given that the DNA end is closer to TRBJ2-7. CDR3 length: 15 amino acids. Germline loops: CDR1 SGHRS, CDR2 YFSETQ. Written as DNA, the CDR3 is TGCGCCAGCAGCTTTCGGTTCGGGACATTCTACGAGCAGTACTTC. Amino acid sequence: CASSFRFGTFYEQYF.

CDR3 bases: TGCGCCAGCAGCTCTAGGGGCTCTGGGGCCAACGTCCTGACTTTC. Translating gives CASSSRGSGANVLTF. The chain recombines TRBV5-1 with TRBJ2-6, with TRBD1 as a possible D gene (5 bases). Trimming stripped 3 bases from V and 0 bases from J, with 7 bases between. CDR1 is SGHRS and CDR2 is YFSETQ in the germline V gene. The CDR3 totals 15 residues.

The V and J genes are TRBV7-2 and TRBJ1-5, with TRBD1 identical over 9 bases. CDR3 length: 15 residues. J gave up 6 bases and V 5 bases, and 8 bases lay outside the gene matches. Germline values: CDR1 SGHTA, CDR2 FQGNSA. CDR3 in DNA: TGTGCCAGCAGCAGAACGGGACAGGGTGTTCAGCCCCAGCATTTT. Its protein product is CASSRTGQGVQPQHF.

The chain combines TRBV15 with TRBJ2-1, with TRBD2 matching 11 bases. The ends lost 5 bases at V and 5 bases at J; junction bases unmatched: 8. Per the germline V gene, CDR1 is LNHNV and CDR2 is YYDKDF (reference sequence). This CDR3 region has 16 residues. This CDR3 is CATSSKGTSGNNEQFF. CDR3 sequence (DNA): TGTGCCACCAGCTCTAAAGGGACTAGCGGAAACAATGAGCAGTTCTTC.

Of note for this clone: It is likely a read error: a sequence one base away is far more abundant. The chain joins TRBV15 to TRBJ2-3; TRBD1 matches at 9 bases. The CDR3 has 16 residues. Per germline, CDR1 LNHNV and CDR2 YYDKDF (reference sequence). This chain's CDR3 is CATSRGQGFSTDMQYF. As DNA, the CDR3 is TGTGCCACCAGCAGGGGACAGGGTTTTAGCACAGATATGCAGTATTTT.

This chain links TRBV10-3 with TRBJ1-5; no clear D. The CDR3 contains 15 residues. Trimming removed 2 bases from V and 0 bases from J, with 8 bases in between. Per the germline V gene, CDR1 is ENHRY and CDR2 is SYGVKD. CDR3 in DNA: TGTGCCATCAGTGAGGGGGAGTATAGCAATCAGCCCCAGCATTTT. It is translated as CAISEGEYSNQPQHF.

The chain uses TRBV6-1 and TRBJ1-1, with TRBD1 matching 8 bases. Germline V gene data show CDR1 as MNHNS and CDR2 as SASEGT. Trimming cost V 5 bases and J 2 bases; bases outside gene matches: 7. This CDR3 has 15 amino acids. Here the CDR3 DNA reads TGTGCCAGCAGTATCCGACAGGGGATCAACACTGAAGCTTTCTTT. It codes for CASSIRQGINTEAFF.

V gene TRBV2 combines with J gene TRBJ2-7; no definite D call. Germline CDR1 SNHLY, CDR2 FYNNEI. Between the trimmed V and J ends, which lost 7 bases and 1 base, there was a span of 14 bases. The CDR3 has 14 residues. CDR3 amino acids: CASKWERLSYEQYF. CDR3 bases: TGTGCCAGCAAGTGGGAACGTCTTTCCTACGAGCAGTACTTC.

This clone showed up just once. This likely comes from a read error, as the CDR3 has no conserved phenylalanine or tryptophan at its end. The limits of the CDR3 on the DNA are not certain, so only TCRdb's listed CDR3 is given. The chain is built from TRBV5-1 and TRBJ1-1. CDR1 and CDR2 (germline): SGHRS, YFSETQ. The CDR3 has 14 residues if both end residues are counted. CDR3 protein: CASSPATANTEALS.

CDR3 DNA: TGTGCCAGCAGTGTACAGGTGACCATGAACACTGAAGCTTTCTTT. It encodes CASSVQVTMNTEAFF. The chain carries TRBV28 and TRBJ1-1, with D possibly matching TRBD1 (5 bases). V was shortened by 5 bases and J by 0 bases, with 13 bases between the two germline ends. Germline lookup yields CDR1 MDHEN and CDR2 SYDVKM. There are 15 residues in the CDR3.

V is TRBV10-3 and J is TRBJ2-5; the match to TRBD1 covers 8 bases. The V and J ends lost 2 bases and 5 bases, in that order; junction bases with no gene match: 7. CDR1 ENHRY and CDR2 SYGVKD come from the germline V gene. The CDR3 covers 15 residues. DNA of the CDR3: TGTGCCATCAGTGAGAGGGCAGGGGGCATGGAGACCCAGTACTTC. This translates into CAISERAGGMETQYF.

On this clone itself: A far larger clone is off by one base, so a read error is likely. The chain recombines TRBV28 with TRBJ1-2; 7 positions agree with TRBD1. In germline, CDR1 is MDHEN, CDR2 SYDVKM. V lost 6 bases, J lost 4 bases, and 8 bases stayed unmatched. CDR3 length equals 14 residues. CDR3 residues: CASRAGTEAYGYTF. CDR3 sequence (DNA): TGTGCCAGCAGGGCCGGGACAGAGGCCTATGGCTACACCTTC.

V and J are TRBV19 and TRBJ2-7, with a tentative D call TRBD1 (5 bases). Trimming left V 6 bases short and J 3 bases short, with 15 bases between. Germline V gives CDR1 LNHDA, CDR2 SQIVND (reference sequence). The CDR3 is 14 amino acids. The CDR3 DNA is TGTGCCAGTAGCGCAGGGATGCCTTACTACGAGCAGTACTTC. It yields the protein CASSAGMPYYEQYF.

As for this clone: Other DNA sequences of this sample code for an identical CDR3. The J gene is TRBJ2-6, the V gene TRBV28; D not certain. The germline V and J ends were trimmed by 6 bases and 0 bases, with 6 bases remaining between them. CDR1 and CDR2 from the germline V gene are MDHEN and SYDVKM. The CDR3 consists of 14 residues. CDR3 nucleotide sequence: TGTGCCAGCAGGCTGAGCTCTGGGGCCAACGTCCTGACTTTC. Encoded protein: CASRLSSGANVLTF.

Notes on this clone: A far larger clone is only one base removed, so a read error is likely. Within the sample, other DNA sequences also encode this same CDR3. J is TRBJ1-6 and V is TRBV4-1, with 7 bases lining up with TRBD1. Unmatched junction bases numbered 6, after V lost 5 bases and J lost 5 bases. Germline V CDR1 and CDR2: MGHRA, YSYEKL. CDR3 length: 15 residues. The CDR3 loop is CASSFDREDNSPLHF. The CDR3 DNA sequence: TGCGCCAGCAGCTTTGACAGGGAAGATAATTCACCCCTCCACTTT.

This sequence joins TRBV29-1 and TRBJ1-4; D is unclear. V lost 7 bases and J 2 bases, leaving 5 bases between the germline ends. Germline loops: CDR1 SQVTM, CDR2 ANQGSEA. This CDR3 has 11 residues. The CDR3 spells CSGATNEKLFF. The CDR3 DNA reads as TGCAGCGGGGCTACTAATGAAAAACTGTTTTTT. Together with reference TRBV29-1 and TRBJ1-4, the CDR3 gives the full variable domain: SAVISQKPSRDICQRGTSLTIQCQVDSQVTMMFWYRQQPGQSLTLIATANQGSEATYESGFVIDKFPISRPNLTFSTLTVSNMSPEDSSIYLCSGATNEKLFFGSGTQLSVL.

This clone showed up many times. V and J are TRBV11-2 and TRBJ1-4; D gene uncertain. The V end lost 5 bases, the J end lost 8 bases, and 15 bases lay between the germline ends. This CDR3 region has 14 residues. Germline CDR1 reads SGHAT; CDR2 reads FQNNGV. CDR3 in amino acids: CASSRGYQGEKLFF. The CDR3 DNA sequence: TGTGCCAGCAGCCGGGGATATCAAGGGGAAAAACTGTTTTTT.

This chain links TRBV6-5 with TRBJ2-7, with D possibly being TRBD2 (5 bases). This CDR3 is built from 13 residues. Trimming cost V 5 bases and J 6 bases, with 14 bases left between them. CDR1 is MNHEY and CDR2 is SVGAGI in the germline V gene. In DNA, the CDR3 is TGTGCCAGCAGTACCGGGAACTTTCGCGAGCAGTACTTC. Its protein is CASSTGNFREQYF.

V gene TRBV2 combines with J gene TRBJ1-2, with D hard to call. V lost 5 bases and J lost 3, with 10 bases in between. The germline CDR1 and CDR2 sequences are SNHLY and FYNNEI. This CDR3 spans 13 amino acids. Here the CDR3 DNA reads TGTGCCAGCAGTAGGGAACAAGACTATGGCTACACCTTC. This translates into CASSREQDYGYTF.

The chain is built from TRBV25-1 and TRBJ1-1; D is unclear. The CDR3 is 10 residues long. CDR1 is MGHDK, CDR2 SYGVNS, per germline. Trimming left V 6 bases short and J 7 bases short, with 6 bases between. CDR3 DNA: TGTGCCAGCAGAGGAGGTGAAGCTTTCTTT. It codes for CASRGGEAFF.

This chain connects TRBV2 to TRBJ1-5, with D uncertain. CDR1 is SNHLY, CDR2 FYNNEI, per germline. V gave up 1 base and J gave up 4 bases, with 5 bases separating them. The CDR3 has 13 residues. CDR3 nucleotide sequence: TGTGCCAGCAGTGAAGGAGTAAATCAGCCCCAGCATTTT. Translated, it gives CASSEGVNQPQHF.

The chain recombines TRBV4-2 with TRBJ2-2; possibly TRBD2 for D (5 bases). Germline CDR1 is LGHNA and CDR2 is YNFKEQ. The V end lost 3 bases, the J end lost 3 bases, and 8 bases lay between the germline ends. The CDR3 extends over 14 amino acids. CDR3 region: CASSQGAYTGELFF. CDR3 DNA: TGTGCCAGCAGCCAGGGAGCGTACACCGGGGAGCTGTTTTTT.

J is TRBJ1-4 and V is TRBV5-8; TRBD1 agrees at 7 bases. This CDR3 is 14 amino acids long. J gave up 5 bases and V 4 bases, and 5 bases lay outside the gene matches. From germline, CDR1 is SGHTS and CDR2 YDEGEE. The CDR3 DNA is TGTGCCAGCAGCCCGGGACAGCCAAATGAAAAACTGTTTTTT. It is translated as CASSPGQPNEKLFF.

As to this clone: A far larger clone differs by one base, so this is likely a read error. The chain carries TRBV6-5 and TRBJ2-7, with D possibly matching TRBD1 (6 bases). Germline lookup yields CDR1 MNHEY and CDR2 SVGAGI. CDR3 length: 12 residues. CDR3 protein: CTSRRTDYEQYF. As DNA, the CDR3 is TGTACCAGCAGGAGGACAGATTACGAGCAGTACTTC.

The rearrangement uses TRBV7-2 and TRBJ1-5; D remains unclear. In germline, CDR1 is SGHTA, CDR2 FQGNSA. With 3 bases removed from V and 3 bases from J, the gap between germline ends came to 12 bases. This CDR3 region has 15 residues. In DNA, the CDR3 is TGTGCCAGCAGCTTCGACGTTGGGCCCAATCAGCCCCAGCATTTT. The encoded protein is CASSFDVGPNQPQHF.